Listed here is a single TCR beta chain. With 5 bases removed from V and 4 bases from J, the gap between germline ends came to 15 bases. From germline, CDR1 is MDHEN and CDR2 SYDVKM. This CDR3 region has 16 residues. These data come from a study of T-cell reconstitution after alpha-beta-depleted transplantation in children. Preparation of the TCRbeta library was carried out with unique molecular identifiers. Via MiXCR, TCRdb re-called the PCR reads, giving one row per CDR3 protein. The data contain about 980,000 distinct CDR3 sequences, around 30% of them singletons. The material was PBMCs, mostly from graft donor cells, obtained 360 days after TCRalphabeta/CD19-depleted stem cell transplant. The sequence was obtained from a boy younger than two who had a stem cell transplant for SCID, so the T cells may come from the graft donor. The rearrangement links TRBV28 to TRBJ1-6; D perhaps matches TRBD1 (6 bases). The CDR3 here is CASSLFRGLYNSPLHF. DNA for the CDR3: TGTGCCAGCAGTCTCTTCAGGGGCCTATATAATTCACCCCTCCACTTT.